The present TCR beta chain was sequenced within a study of blood T cells in healthy people across ages. Trimming left V 1 base short and J 8 bases short, with 15 bases between. Germline V CDR1 and CDR2: SGHVS, FNYEAQ. CDR3 size: 15 residues. Combining a sample-barcoded 5' primer with a J-beta primer mix, a second PCR ran for 7 to 11 cycles. Each CDR3 protein is one row after TCRdb ran MiXCR on the 5' RACE reads. Of about 510,000 distinct CDR3 sequences detected, about 25% appear once; the ten largest clones hold approximately 3.6%. This sample was also put to use in a study of T cells of mothers and their children. In that study: The donors comprised more than 5 children and their three healthy Caucasian mothers. Using around 1.5 ug per 15 ul, all extracted RNA underwent cDNA synthesis.

The receptor was derived from a boy aged 2 to 10 in good health. Sequences were obtained from blood. The rearrangement links TRBV7-6 to TRBJ2-1; D is possibly TRBD1 or TRBD2 (5 bases each). The CDR3 nucleotides are TGTGCCAGCAGCTTAGGGTCGGGGCCCTTGGATGAGCAGTTCTTC. It yields the protein CASSLGSGPLDEQFF.